The clone carrying this T cell receptor (beta chain) was detected only a few times. Its antigen remains unidentified. This record belongs to a study of T cell repertoires in cytomegalovirus infection. Overall study: Use of recently identified HLA-C-restricted and well-studied HLA-B-restricted CMV epitopes was part of the study. In public TCR beta signatures, there were indications of both CMV infection and matching HLA type. Study observations and caveats: HLA-C-restricted CMV-specific TCR beta clonotypes prevailed in the ex vivo response. CMV carriers with the relevant HLA were identified by cumulative public TCR beta family frequency.

Trimming took 2 bases from V and 4 from J, leaving 9 bases between them. Germline values: CDR1 MNHEY, CDR2 SVGEGT. CDR3 length: 15 residues. TCRdb reprocessed the reads via MiXCR and lists one record per CDR3 protein. Here the sample spans roughly 340,000 distinct CDR3 sequences, 29% being singletons. The chain is built from TRBV6-2 or TRBV6-3 and TRBJ1-6; D might be TRBD1 (5 bases). The clonotype was recovered from a human donor in good health (CMV status not recorded). Some clones in this sample may be carry-over from other donors' samples. The material was cultured PBMCs, obtained from culture after CMV antigen stimulation. The CDR3 region has the DNA TGTGCCAGCAGTTACGACAGAAGATATAATTCACCCCTCCACTTT. Its protein is CASSYDRRYNSPLHF.